This T cell receptor beta chain was captured by sequencing in a study of T-cell reconstitution after alpha-beta-depleted transplantation in children. Unique molecular identifiers tagged the TCRbeta library. MiXCR, run by TCRdb on the PCR reads, gives a single entry per CDR3 protein. This table holds around 600,000 distinct CDR3 sequences, about 15% found once. With V trimmed by 4 bases and J by 5 bases, 4 bases remained unmatched. The CDR3 is 15 residues long. The germline V gene has CDR1 SGHTA and CDR2 FQGTGA. This clonotype was seen only a few times. This chain joins TRBV7-3 and TRBJ2-3, with 12 positions matching TRBD2. This specimen consisted of PBMCs from the stem cell graft donor, obtained from the stem cell graft. The sequence came from a human donor who donated a stem cell graft to a child with acute myeloid leukemia. The CDR3 here is CASSSSGGAQDTQYF. CDR3 in DNA: TGTGCCAGCAGCTCTAGCGGGGGGGCCCAAGATACGCAGTATTTT.